Listed here are 23 T cell receptor beta chains from one sample, sequenced in a study of shared clonotypes between healthy human individuals. Clones were read by immunoSEQ multiplex PCR, and TCRdb kept only the in-frame ones, dropping some. The top ten hold 0.06% of the sample, which has hundreds of thousands of clones, about 96% seen once. Sequenced sample: naive CD4+ T cells sorted from blood. Subset indicated: CD45RA+ positively selected. The receptors come from a woman in her twenties or thirties in good health.

V usage is TRBV14 and J usage is TRBJ1-2; D unresolved. With 5 bases removed from V and 4 bases from J, the gap between germline ends came to 11 bases. The CDR3 contains 13 residues. The germline V gene encodes CDR1 SGHDN and CDR2 FVKESK. CDR3 nucleotides: TGTGCCAGCAGCACCCCCGACATCTATGGCTACACCTTC. Amino acids: CASSTPDIYGYTF.

The rearrangement joins TRBV15 to TRBJ2-5, with D maybe TRBD1 (5 bases). The closer fit of TRBJ2-7 to the DNA end suggests the J call may be wrong. The CDR3 has 16 amino acids. Germline CDR1 reads LNHNV; CDR2 reads YYDKDF (reference sequence). CDR3 region: CATSRDRRVSPYEQYF. CDR3 nucleotide sequence: TGTGCCACCAGCAGAGATCGCAGGGTTAGCCCCTACGAGCAGTACTTC.

The rearrangement uses TRBV28 and TRBJ2-7; D might be TRBD1 (6 bases). CDR1 is MDHEN, CDR2 SYDVKM, per germline. CDR3 length equals 13 residues. V dropped 4 bases and J dropped 5 bases, with 12 bases sitting between them. The CDR3 is CASSSAPGDEQYF. The CDR3 region has the DNA TGTGCCAGCAGTTCCGCGCCAGGGGACGAGCAGTACTTC.

The chain joins TRBV19 to TRBJ1-1; D is unclear. The V gene lost 8 bases and the J gene lost 0 bases, with 16 bases spanning the gap. The CDR3 contains 15 residues. Germline V gene lookup returns CDR1 LNHDA and CDR2 SQIVND (reference sequence). The CDR3 nucleotides read TGTGCCAGTTCCGTCGATGGTAGTCTGAACACTGAAGCTTTCTTT. It codes for CASSVDGSLNTEAFF.

The V and J genes are TRBV7-8 and TRBJ2-7, with D possibly matching TRBD1 (5 bases). This CDR3 contains 13 residues. V dropped 5 bases and J dropped 7 bases, with 15 bases sitting between them. Germline V gives CDR1 SGHVS, CDR2 FQNEAQ. The CDR3 DNA sequence: TGTGCCAGCAGCACCAGGGTCCCTAGGGAGCAGTACTTC. Encoded protein: CASSTRVPREQYF.

About this clone itself: One end of the junction varies from germline; a read error may be responsible. The rearrangement links TRBV28 to TRBJ2-7; 7 bases map to TRBD2. Germline V gene lookup returns CDR1 MDHEN and CDR2 SYDVKM. CDR3 size: 16 residues. CDR3 residues: CASSLIPSGTLLSINF. DNA of the CDR3: TGTGCCAGCAGCCTTATCCCAAGCGGGACCCTACTCTCCATTAACTTC.

V is TRBV9 and J is TRBJ2-2; 9 bases align to TRBD2. The V segment lost 4 bases and the J segment 1 base; nucleotides outside the gene matches: 5. The CDR3 has 16 amino acids. The V gene's germline CDR1 is SGDLS and CDR2 YYNGEE. CDR3 DNA: TGTGCCAGCAGCTTAGAGACTAGCGGGAACACCGGGGAGCTGTTTTTT. It translates to CASSLETSGNTGELFF.

This chain links TRBV5-1 with TRBJ1-5; maybe TRBD1 (6 bases). Deletions cut 1 base from V and 4 bases from J, with 24 bases between. CDR3 length equals 19 residues. Per the germline V gene, CDR1 is SGHRS and CDR2 is YFSETQ. CDR3 bases: TGCGCCAGCAGCTTGTTCAATGCCAACAGGGTGAGCTATAATCAGCCCCAGCATTTT. Residues: CASSLFNANRVSYNQPQHF.

This clone was found once. The chain recombines TRBV18 with TRBJ1-4; tentative D call: TRBD1 (6 bases). This CDR3 contains 15 residues. V lost 5 bases to trimming and J lost 3 bases, with 13 bases between them. Looked up from germline, CDR1 is KGHSH and CDR2 is LQKENI. CDR3 DNA sequence: TGTGCCAGCTCATCGCAGGGGCCCCCTAATGAAAAACTGTTTTTT. This sequence encodes CASSSQGPPNEKLFF.

This clone was seen just once. The chain joins TRBV5-1 to TRBJ2-1; unclear D gene. The length of the CDR3 is 12 residues. The germline gives CDR1 SGHRS, CDR2 YFSETQ. V lost 5 bases and J 3 bases, leaving 6 bases between the germline ends. The chain's CDR3 is CASSPSYNEQFF. CDR3 coding DNA: TGCGCCAGCAGTCCTAGCTACAATGAGCAGTTCTTC. The full variable domain, with the rest looked up from reference TRBV5-1 and TRBJ2-1, is KAGVTQTPRYLIKTRGQQVTLSCSPISGHRSVSWYQQTPGQGLQFLFEYFSETQRNKGNFPGRFSGRQFSNSRSEMNVSTLELGDSALYLCASSPSYNEQFFGPGTRLTVL.

The rearrangement links TRBV6-4 to TRBJ2-1; TRBD2 matches 13 bases. The CDR3 loop spans 17 amino acids. Germline assignment: CDR1 MRHNA and CDR2 SNTAGT. J was trimmed by 6 bases and V by 2 bases; bases with no gene match: 7. The CDR3 nucleotides are TGTGCCAGCAGTGACACCCGACTAGCGGGAGGCCTCAATGAGCAGTTCTTC. It translates to CASSDTRLAGGLNEQFF.

This clone has a single count. V usage is TRBV28 and J usage is TRBJ2-7; D is undetermined. Germline V gene data show CDR1 as MDHEN and CDR2 as SYDVKM. Trimming took off 5 bases at V and 5 bases at J, with 10 bases between the two ends. The CDR3 runs to 12 residues. The CDR3 sequence: CASSPRVDEQYF. The CDR3 region has the DNA TGTGCCAGCAGTCCTCGGGTTGACGAGCAGTACTTC.

For the CDR3, the DNA is TGCGCCAGCAGCTTGGGGGGACAGGGCCTCTACGAGCAGTACTTC. Translated, it gives CASSLGGQGLYEQYF. The rearrangement links TRBV5-1 to TRBJ2-7, with 9 bases fitting TRBD1. Trimming took 0 bases from V and 3 from J; bases not matched to a gene: 4. CDR3 size: 15 residues. Per the germline V gene, CDR1 is SGHRS and CDR2 is YFSETQ.

The rearrangement links TRBV5-1 to TRBJ2-7; TRBD2 is a possible D gene (6 bases). The V and J ends lost 3 bases and 3 bases respectively, with 16 bases between them. The germline V gene has CDR1 SGHRS and CDR2 YFSETQ. This CDR3 contains 15 residues. CDR3 amino acids: CASSSSPGVNYEQYF. CDR3 nucleotide sequence: TGCGCCAGCAGCTCCTCCCCGGGGGTAAACTACGAGCAGTACTTC.

The chain combines TRBV19 with TRBJ2-5; the D gene is possibly TRBD2 (6 bases). The CDR3 sequence is 23 residues long. V lost 4 bases, J lost 3 bases, and 39 bases lay in between. Germline V lookup: CDR1 LNHDA, CDR2 SQIVND (reference sequence). The CDR3 loop reads CASSKRMTNRDFRLPMGKETQYF. CDR3 bases: TGTGCCAGTAGTAAACGAATGACAAACCGGGACTTCAGATTGCCAATGGGGAAAGAGACCCAGTACTTC.

The rearrangement uses TRBV28 and TRBJ2-7, with 9 bases lining up with TRBD2. The CDR3 totals 15 residues. The J segment lost 5 bases and the V segment lost 8 bases, leaving 13 bases of the junction unmatched. Germline CDR1 and CDR2: MDHEN and SYDVKM. CDR3: CASLTTGLATNEQYF. The CDR3 DNA is TGTGCCAGCCTGACAACCGGACTAGCGACCAACGAGCAGTACTTC.

As regards this clone: Within the sample, other DNA sequences also encode this same CDR3. This chain connects TRBV10-3 to TRBJ1-1; D gene ambiguous. This CDR3 is 11 amino acids long. The germline V and J ends were trimmed by 4 bases and 5 bases, with 5 bases remaining between them. CDR1 and CDR2 (germline): ENHRY, SYGVKD. The CDR3 DNA reads as TGTGCCATCAGTGGGGATACTGAAGCTTTCTTT. Translated: CAISGDTEAFF.

The chain is built from TRBV19 and TRBJ1-5; D might be TRBD1 (5 bases). The CDR3 covers 15 residues. The ends were cut back, 3 bases at V and 4 bases at J, with 13 bases in the middle. The germline CDR1 and CDR2 sequences are LNHDA and SQIVND (reference sequence). This CDR3 is CASSMGEVENQPQHF. CDR3 DNA: TGTGCCAGTAGTATGGGGGAGGTAGAAAATCAGCCCCAGCATTTT.

As to this clone: The same CDR3 can be traced to other DNA sequences in this sample. This chain joins TRBV18 and TRBJ2-7; 8 positions agree with TRBD2. Germline V gene lookup returns CDR1 KGHSH and CDR2 LQKENI. CDR3 length: 13 amino acids. J gave up 3 bases and V 3 bases, and 1 base lay outside the gene matches. As DNA, the CDR3 is TGTGCCAGCTCACCCGGGACTAGCTACGAGCAGTACTTC. Its protein product is CASSPGTSYEQYF. Supplemented by reference TRBV18 and TRBJ2-7, the full variable domain reads NAGVMQNPRHLVRRRGQEARLRCSPMKGHSHVYWYRQLPEEGLKFMVYLQKENIIDESGMPKERFSAEFPKEGPSILRIQQVVRGDSAAYFCASSPGTSYEQYFGPGTRLTVT.

J is TRBJ2-2 and V is TRBV7-8; TRBD2 aligns across 13 bases. This CDR3 region has 16 residues. Losses at the gene ends were 5 bases for V and 4 bases for J; bases not matched to a gene: 4. The germline CDR1 and CDR2 sequences are SGHVS and FQNEAQ. Here the CDR3 DNA reads TGTGCCAGCAGCCCCCGGACTAGCGGGAGCACCGGGGAGCTGTTTTTT. It specifies CASSPRTSGSTGELFF.

The CDR3 DNA reads TGCAGCGACCCCTGGGGGGCCGGAGGGGAGACCCAGTACTTC. Amino acids: CSDPWGAGGETQYF. The V and J genes are TRBV29-1 and TRBJ2-5; possibly TRBD1 or TRBD2 for D (6 bases each). Germline V gene sequence: CDR1 SQVTM, CDR2 ANQGSEA. Trimming took 7 bases from V and 5 from J, leaving 20 bases between them. The CDR3 consists of 14 residues.

The chain is built from TRBV27 and TRBJ2-3; D is uncertain. V was clipped by 10 bases and J by 2 bases, with 19 bases between them. This CDR3 is built from 15 residues. The germline CDR1 and CDR2 sequences are MNHEY and SMNVEV (reference sequence). CDR3: CATHRSAVLTDTQYF. The CDR3 region has the DNA TGTGCCACCCATCGGTCCGCGGTTCTCACAGATACGCAGTATTTT.

V is TRBV2 and J is TRBJ1-1; D possibly corresponds to TRBD1 (5 bases). The CDR3 is 15 residues long. Deletions cut 1 base from V and 0 bases from J, with 9 bases between. Germline assignment: CDR1 SNHLY and CDR2 FYNNEI. The CDR3 DNA reads TGTGCCAGCAGTGAAGAGACAGTAATGAACACTGAAGCTTTCTTT. Amino acids: CASSEETVMNTEAFF. Full variable domain (missing parts from reference TRBV2 and TRBJ1-1): EPEVTQTPSHQVTQMGQEVILRCVPISNHLYFYWYRQILGQKVEFLVSFYNNEISEKSEIFDDQFSVERPDGSNFTLKIRSTKLEDSAMYFCASSEETVMNTEAFFGQGTRLTVV.